Presented here are 20 T cell receptor beta chains from one specimen sequenced in a study of blood T cells in healthy people across ages. The authors ran a second PCR of about 6 to 12 cycles using a sample-barcoded 5' primer and a J-beta primer mix. TCRdb re-analysed the 5' RACE reads in MiXCR, keeping a single row per CDR3 protein. This sample has 450,000 to 650,000 distinct CDR3 sequences, with around 24% found just once. These same data were also listed under a study on T cells of mothers and their children.

Input material: blood. These receptor sequences come from a boy younger than 18 in good health.

The genes are TRBV4-1 and TRBJ2-3; tentative D call: TRBD2 (5 bases). The V and J ends lost 1 base and 2 bases respectively, with 13 bases between them. From germline, CDR1 is MGHRA and CDR2 YSYEKL. The CDR3 is 16 residues long. CDR3 sequence (DNA): TGCGCCAGCAGCCAAGTCAAGCGGTTTGACACAGATACGCAGTATTTT. Protein: CASSQVKRFDTDTQYF.

The V gene is TRBV6-4, the J gene TRBJ2-7; the match to TRBD1 covers 7 bases. CDR3 length: 14 residues. V trimming: 5 bases; J trimming: 4 bases; junction bases outside the gene matches: 8. CDR1 is MRHNA and CDR2 is SNTAGT in the germline V gene. This chain's CDR3 is CASSPGTDLYEQYF. CDR3 coding DNA: TGTGCCAGCAGTCCCGGGACAGATCTGTACGAGCAGTACTTC.

Details on this clonotype: The junction and the germline gene differ at one end; a read error may be behind it. This sequence joins TRBV15 and TRBJ2-4; D is possibly TRBD2 (5 bases). The length of the CDR3 is 17 residues. Germline V gives CDR1 LNHNV, CDR2 YYDKDF (reference sequence). In DNA, the CDR3 is TGTGCCTCCAGGAGGATCGGGAACTACCTAGCCAAAAACATTCAGTACTTC. Translated, it gives CASRRIGNYLAKNIQYF. Based on the CDR3 plus reference TRBV15 and TRBJ2-4, the full variable domain is DAMVIQNPRYQVTQFGKPVTLSCSQTLNHNVMYWYQQKSSQAPKLLFHYYDKDFNNEADTPDNFQSRRPNTSFCFLDIRSPGLGDTAMYLCASRRIGNYLAKNIQYFGAGTRLSVL.

This clonotype was detected a few times. The V call is TRBV7-2, the J call TRBJ2-5; D possibly corresponds to TRBD2 (6 bases). V was trimmed by 3 bases and J by 4 bases, leaving 12 bases between them. The CDR3 extends over 14 amino acids. Germline CDR1 is SGHTA and CDR2 is FQGNSA. CDR3 region: CASSFSGLLETQYF. The CDR3 DNA follows: TGTGCCAGCAGCTTTTCGGGACTTCTAGAGACCCAGTACTTC.

Only a few counts were recorded for this clonotype. The chain carries TRBV21-1 and TRBJ1-4. TRBV21-1 is a pseudogene. The CDR3 covers 14 residues. The CDR3 DNA follows: TGTGCCAGCTGGCGATCCGGGGGAGGGGAAAAACTGTTTTTT. Its translation: CASWRSGGGEKLFF.

This clonotype was seen at least ten times. The chain joins TRBV29-1 to TRBJ1-4; possible D gene TRBD1, 5 bases. Trimming removed 4 bases from V and 5 bases from J, with 14 bases in between. Germline lookup yields CDR1 SQVTM and CDR2 ANQGSEA. This CDR3 spans 14 amino acids. Written as DNA, the CDR3 is TGCAGCGTTGTTGACAGCCGAAGGAATGAAAAACTGTTTTTT. Translated, it gives CSVVDSRRNEKLFF.

This clonotype was seen a handful of times. The conserved phenylalanine or tryptophan is not found at the CDR3 terminus, so this likely reflects a read error. The chain recombines TRBV5-1 with TRBJ2-7; D is perhaps TRBD1 or TRBD2 (5 bases each). Germline loops: CDR1 SGHRS, CDR2 YFSETQ. CDR3 length equals 13 residues. Trimming pared 0 bases from V and 7 bases from J, leaving 11 bases between. The CDR3 reads CASSLEWGWEQYL. The CDR3 nucleotides are TGCGCCAGCAGCTTGGAGTGGGGGTGGGAGCAGTACCTC.

The genes are TRBV27 and TRBJ2-3; D gene uncertain. The germline V gene encodes CDR1 MNHEY and CDR2 SMNVEV (reference sequence). V lost 2 bases and J lost 4, with 7 bases in between. The CDR3 covers 13 residues. The CDR3 spells CASSLLVSDTQYF. CDR3 coding DNA: TGTGCCAGCAGTTTACTTGTCTCAGATACGCAGTATTTT.

The rearrangement uses TRBV7-9 and TRBJ1-1, with TRBD1 identical over 7 bases. The V gene's germline CDR1 is SEHNR and CDR2 FQNEAQ (reference sequence). The J segment lost 0 bases and the V segment lost 0 bases, leaving 4 bases of the junction unmatched. CDR3 length equals 16 residues. This chain's CDR3 is CASSLAVTGMNTEAFF. The DNA for the CDR3 is TGTGCCAGCAGCTTAGCGGTGACAGGGATGAACACTGAAGCTTTCTTT.

The rearrangement uses TRBV2 and TRBJ1-5; D is unclear. Trimming removed 8 bases at V and 1 base at J, with 12 bases between. CDR1 and CDR2 from the germline V gene are SNHLY and FYNNEI. CDR3 length: 14 amino acids. CDR3 nucleotide sequence: TGTGCCAGCGGTTTCCGGGGAAGCAATCAGCCCCAGCATTTT. Residues: CASGFRGSNQPQHF.

There are a few counts of this clonotype. The rearrangement joins TRBV29-1 to TRBJ1-1, with 9 bases aligning to TRBD1. This CDR3 has 13 amino acids. V shed 4 bases, J shed 1 base, and the junction held 1 base outside the gene matches. Germline values: CDR1 SQVTM, CDR2 ANQGSEA. The CDR3 loop is CSVVGQGNTEAFF. CDR3 DNA: TGCAGCGTTGTGGGACAGGGGAACACTGAAGCTTTCTTT.

CDR3 DNA sequence: TGTGCCAGCAGCCAAAACCCGAGCGGGATGGGGACAGATACGCAGTATTTT. Translated: CASSQNPSGMGTDTQYF. V usage is TRBV3-1 and J usage is TRBJ2-3; 7 bases align to TRBD2. CDR1 is LGHDT and CDR2 is YNNKEL in the germline V gene (reference sequence). After removal of 2 bases from V and 3 bases from J, the junction contained 11 bases not matched to a gene. The CDR3 has 17 residues.

The J gene is TRBJ1-1, the V gene TRBV18; D remains unclear. CDR3 length: 15 residues. Germline values: CDR1 KGHSH, CDR2 LQKENI. Trimming removed 2 bases at V and 0 bases at J, with 10 bases between. CDR3 sequence reads: CASSPTRNLNTEAFF. The CDR3 nucleotides are TGTGCCAGCTCACCAACCAGGAACTTGAACACTGAAGCTTTCTTT.

This chain connects TRBV28 to TRBJ2-7, with a tentative D call TRBD1 (5 bases). Germline V gene data show CDR1 as MDHEN and CDR2 as SYDVKM. This CDR3 has 12 amino acids. V was shortened by 6 bases and J by 2 bases, with 8 bases between the two germline ends. Here the CDR3 DNA reads TGTGCCAGCAGGCAGGGTACCTACGAGCAGTACTTC. It is translated as CASRQGTYEQYF.

The chain recombines TRBV4-3 with TRBJ1-3; D uncertain. Germline V gives CDR1 LGHNA, CDR2 YSLEER. Trimming pared 0 bases from V and 8 bases from J, leaving 8 bases between. The CDR3 extends over 13 amino acids. CDR3 in amino acids: CASSQDLKDTIYF. CDR3 DNA sequence: TGCGCCAGCAGCCAAGATCTGAAGGACACCATATATTTT.

The CDR3 is CAISDSKTQYF. DNA for the CDR3: TGTGCCATCAGTGACAGCAAGACCCAGTACTTC. V is TRBV10-3 and J is TRBJ2-5, with D uncertain. Trimming left V 3 bases short and J 6 bases short, with 5 bases between. The CDR3 spans 11 residues. Per germline, CDR1 ENHRY and CDR2 SYGVKD.

The genes are TRBV30 and TRBJ2-6; maybe TRBD1 (6 bases). CDR3 size: 15 residues. Germline-derived CDR1 and CDR2 are GTSNPN and SVGIG (reference sequence). Trimming took off 3 bases at V and 0 bases at J, with 9 bases between the two ends. The CDR3 reads CAWRHRASGANVLTF. The CDR3 coding sequence is TGTGCCTGGAGACACAGGGCCTCTGGGGCCAACGTCCTGACTTTC.

The chain recombines TRBV28 with TRBJ2-3; D is undetermined. This CDR3 is built from 13 residues. Between the trimmed V and J ends, which lost 7 bases and 4 bases, there was a span of 12 bases. Germline V CDR1 and CDR2: MDHEN, SYDVKM. DNA of the CDR3: TGTGCCAGCACCGCACCACCTGCAGATACGCAGTATTTT. This codes for CASTAPPADTQYF.

This clonotype showed up just a few times. The gene calls are TRBV7-6 and TRBJ1-1; tentatively, D is TRBD1 (5 bases). The germline gives CDR1 SGHVS, CDR2 FNYEAQ. Trimming pared 5 bases from V and 4 bases from J, leaving 17 bases between. The CDR3 has 15 residues. The CDR3 DNA reads TGTGCCAGCAGCCCGGCCCAGCGGGGGGTCACTGAAGCTTTCTTT. It translates to CASSPAQRGVTEAFF.

The V and J genes are TRBV4-3 and TRBJ2-7; possibly TRBD2 for D (6 bases). CDR3 length: 13 amino acids. Germline assignment: CDR1 LGHNA and CDR2 YSLEER. V gave up 5 bases and J gave up 4 bases, with 12 bases separating them. Written as DNA, the CDR3 is TGCGCCAGCAGCTTAGCGGAGGGTTACGAGCAGTACTTC. It encodes CASSLAEGYEQYF.